This TCR beta chain emerged from a study of blood T cell repertoires in COVID-19. This clone came up once. The CDR3 is 15 amino acids. Germline V CDR1 and CDR2: SGHTA, FQGTGA. V lost 2 bases, J lost 1 base, and 2 bases stayed unmatched. Methods used by the authors: Reference gene primer amplification yielded estimated nucleated cell counts. Produced via immunoSEQ multiplex PCR; TCRdb's table is partial and in-frame only. V and J calls plus clone size are reproduced from that table; the DNA served to infer D and trimming. The sample carries about 260,000 clones, approximately 84% recorded once. Input material: peripheral blood. The clonotype was recovered from a woman of 80 years or more with acute or convalescent COVID-19. The V gene is TRBV7-3, the J gene TRBJ2-3; TRBD1 aligns across 8 bases. For the CDR3, the DNA is TGTGCCAGCAGCTTAGGGGGACAGGGCACAGATACGCAGTATTTT. This codes for CASSLGGQGTDTQYF.